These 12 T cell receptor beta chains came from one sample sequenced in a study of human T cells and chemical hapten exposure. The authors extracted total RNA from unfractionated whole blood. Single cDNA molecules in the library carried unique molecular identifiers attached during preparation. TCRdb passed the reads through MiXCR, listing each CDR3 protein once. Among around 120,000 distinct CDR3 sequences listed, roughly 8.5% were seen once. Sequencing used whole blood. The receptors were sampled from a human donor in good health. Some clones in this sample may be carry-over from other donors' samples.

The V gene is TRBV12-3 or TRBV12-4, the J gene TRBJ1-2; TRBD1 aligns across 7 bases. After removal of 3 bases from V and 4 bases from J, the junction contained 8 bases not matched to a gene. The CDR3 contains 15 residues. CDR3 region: CASSLGPNRGYGYTF. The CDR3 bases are TGTGCCAGCAGTTTGGGCCCAAACAGGGGCTATGGCTACACCTTC.

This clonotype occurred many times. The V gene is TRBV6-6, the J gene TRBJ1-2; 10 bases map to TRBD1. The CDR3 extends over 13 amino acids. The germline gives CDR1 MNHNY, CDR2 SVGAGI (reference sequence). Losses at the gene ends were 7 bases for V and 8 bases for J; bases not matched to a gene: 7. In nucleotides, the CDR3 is TGTGCCAGCACCATCGACAGGGGGCAGGGCTACACCTTC. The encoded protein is CASTIDRGQGYTF.

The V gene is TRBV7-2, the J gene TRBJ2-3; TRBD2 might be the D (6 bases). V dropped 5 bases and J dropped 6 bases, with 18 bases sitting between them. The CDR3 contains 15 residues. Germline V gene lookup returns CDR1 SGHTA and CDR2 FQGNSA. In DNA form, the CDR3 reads TGTGCCAGCAGCCCGGGGGACCCGCTTAGGGATACGCAGTATTTT. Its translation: CASSPGDPLRDTQYF.

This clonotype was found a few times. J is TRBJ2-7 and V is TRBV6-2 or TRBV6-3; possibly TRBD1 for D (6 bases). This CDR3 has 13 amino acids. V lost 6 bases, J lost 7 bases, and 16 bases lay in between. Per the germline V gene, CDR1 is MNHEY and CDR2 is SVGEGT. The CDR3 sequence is CASRRQEQGEQYF. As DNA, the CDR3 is TGTGCCAGCAGAAGACAAGAACAGGGTGAGCAGTACTTC.

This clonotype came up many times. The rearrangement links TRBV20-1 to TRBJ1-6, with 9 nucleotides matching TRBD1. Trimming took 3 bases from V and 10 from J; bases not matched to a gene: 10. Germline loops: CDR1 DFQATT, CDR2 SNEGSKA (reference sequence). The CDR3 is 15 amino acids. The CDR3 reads CSASDATGGTSPLHF. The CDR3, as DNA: TGCAGTGCTAGCGACGCCACAGGGGGCACGTCACCCCTCCACTTT.

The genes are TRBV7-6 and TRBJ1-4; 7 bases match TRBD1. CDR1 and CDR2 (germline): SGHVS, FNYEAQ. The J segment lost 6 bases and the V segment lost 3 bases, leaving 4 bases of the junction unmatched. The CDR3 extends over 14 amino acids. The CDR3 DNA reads TGTGCCAGCAGCTTCGGGACAGTAGATGAAAAACTGTTTTTT. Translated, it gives CASSFGTVDEKLFF.

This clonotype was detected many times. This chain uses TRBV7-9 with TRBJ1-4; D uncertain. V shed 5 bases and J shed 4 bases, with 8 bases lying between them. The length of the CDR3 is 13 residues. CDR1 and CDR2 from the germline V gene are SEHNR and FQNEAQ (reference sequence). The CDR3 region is CASSAQDNEKLFF. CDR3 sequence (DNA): TGTGCCAGCAGCGCCCAGGATAATGAAAAACTGTTTTTT. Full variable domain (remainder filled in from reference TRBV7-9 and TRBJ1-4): DTGVSQNPRHKITKRGQNVTFRCDPISEHNRLYWYRQTLGQGPEFLTYFQNEAQLEKSRLLSDRFSAERPKGSFSTLEIQRTEQGDSAMYLCASSAQDNEKLFFGSGTQLSVL.

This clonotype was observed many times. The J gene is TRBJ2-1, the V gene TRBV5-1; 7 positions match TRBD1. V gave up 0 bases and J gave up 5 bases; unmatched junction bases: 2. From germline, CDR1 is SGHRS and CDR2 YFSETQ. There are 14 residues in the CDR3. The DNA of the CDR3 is TGCGCCAGCAGCTTGGGTACAGGGGACAATGAGCAGTTCTTC. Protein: CASSLGTGDNEQFF.

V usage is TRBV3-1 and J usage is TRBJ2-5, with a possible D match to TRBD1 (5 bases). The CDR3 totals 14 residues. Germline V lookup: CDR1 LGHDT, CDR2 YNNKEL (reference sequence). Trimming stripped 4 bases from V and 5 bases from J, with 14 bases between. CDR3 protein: CASSPEVGVETQYF. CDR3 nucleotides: TGTGCCAGCAGCCCAGAAGTAGGGGTGGAGACCCAGTACTTC.

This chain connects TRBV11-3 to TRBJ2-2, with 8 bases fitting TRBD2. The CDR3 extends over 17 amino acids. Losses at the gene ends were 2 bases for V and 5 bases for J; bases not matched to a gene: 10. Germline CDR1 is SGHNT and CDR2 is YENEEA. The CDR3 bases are TGTGCCAGCAGCTTATCATTCGGGGGACTAGGAACCGGGGAGCTGTTTTTT. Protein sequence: CASSLSFGGLGTGELFF. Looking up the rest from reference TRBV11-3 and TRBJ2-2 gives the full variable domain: EAGVVQSPRYKIIEKKQPVAFWCNPISGHNTLYWYLQNLGQGPELLIRYENEEAVDDSQLPKDRFSAERLKGVDSTLKIQPAELGDSAVYLCASSLSFGGLGTGELFFGEGSRLTVL.

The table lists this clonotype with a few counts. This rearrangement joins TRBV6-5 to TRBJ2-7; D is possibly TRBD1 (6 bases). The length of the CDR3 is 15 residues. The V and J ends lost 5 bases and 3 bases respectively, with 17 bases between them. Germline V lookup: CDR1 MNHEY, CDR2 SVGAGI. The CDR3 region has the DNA TGTGCCAGCAGTGAGACAACCGGGACACACTACGAGCAGTACTTC. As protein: CASSETTGTHYEQYF.

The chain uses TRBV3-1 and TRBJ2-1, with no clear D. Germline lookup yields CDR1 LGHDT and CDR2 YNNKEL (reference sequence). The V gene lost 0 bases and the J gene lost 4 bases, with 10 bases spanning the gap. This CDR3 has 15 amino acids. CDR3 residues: CASSQESGLYNEQFF. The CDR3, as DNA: TGTGCCAGCAGCCAAGAGTCCGGTCTTTACAATGAGCAGTTCTTC.